This T cell receptor beta chain was identified during a study of T cells in localized non-small cell lung cancer (dated by TCRdb to 2018 to 2021). Context from the whole study: T cell repertoires of about 240 early-stage NSCLC patients were analyzed, with tumors being compared against uninvolved tumor-adjacent lungs. All 230 or so NSCLC patients in the cohort were treatment-naive and had localized lung tumors that were resected. NSCLC patients had a mean age of roughly 69 years, and approximately 140 were male and around 99 female. Overall study outcomes, separate from this receptor: A median of around 60 of the top 100 tumor clones turned up in the paired uninvolved adjacent lung, and some 28 of those clones also ranked among the top 100 of that same adjacent lung. Because multi-region tumor sequencing was not performed, intratumor heterogeneity could not be ruled out. Higher T cell density in blood was associated with longer overall survival, whereas higher clonality in adjacent lung was associated with shorter survival. Since the design was exploratory, TCR variables were selected using unadjusted p-values with no false-discovery rate correction. The highest T cell clonality was observed in uninvolved tumor-adjacent lung, where clonality exceeded that of tumor, suggesting that antigenic responses were more focused in uninvolved tumor-adjacent lung.

Turning to this clone: Its antigen specificity is not known. Base-call qualities are not available, and no considerably larger clone is one nucleotide away.

TCR beta CDR3 regions were sequenced from DNA using the immunoSEQ Assay. The paper's processing steps were these. T cell density was computed as TCR beta template counts normalized to usable DNA estimated by amplifying housekeeping genes. Richness was estimated with the preseqR package, extrapolating to 400,000 templates for PBMC samples and 120,000 templates for tissue samples. Clonality was calculated as one minus Pielou's evenness. Tissue-enriched TCRs were identified by differential abundance testing using productive amino-acid clonotypes, minimum total count 5 and alpha 0.1. The Jaccard Index and the Morisita Overlap Index were used to measure how much the repertoires overlapped between compartments. GLIPH grouped TCR beta CDR3s together with public tetramer-defined viral CDR3s, and a viral motif had to include at least three viral sequences and also show V-gene enrichment. This immuneACCESS table, as held by TCRdb, lists in-frame sequences with V and J called but not all clones. Of the missing ones, under half trace to an unresolved V gene in checked studies; the others have no known cause. V and J calls and clone size come straight from that table; D and trimming were deduced from the DNA. The sample table shows 45,000 to 70,000 clones, and more than 80% are seen once. The top ten clones comprise approximately 5.6% of the sample.

At diagnosis, peripheral blood, uninvolved tumor-adjacent lung and tumor were collected and stored as a combination of fresh-frozen and FFPE material. Blood samples were analyzed as peripheral blood mononuclear cells for TCR repertoire profiling. From the cysteine through the phenylalanine, the CDR3 covers 16 amino acids. The DNA shown is the 48-base CDR3, in frame from base 1. In the germline V gene, CDR1 corresponds to SGHTS and CDR2 to YDEGEE. V has 0 bases trimmed and J has 3 bases trimmed; junction bases matching no gene number 7. Sequencing used peripheral blood, obtained before any cancer treatment. Here the chain combines TRBV5-8 and TRBJ1-1; TRBD1 lines up with 8 middle nucleotides. The sequence was obtained from a woman aged 35 to 75 with stage I lung adenocarcinoma. The DNA sequence follows: TGTGCCAGCAGCTTGGTTGGAAGGACAGGGTACACTGAAGCTTTCTTT. It encodes CASSLVGRTGYTEAFF. Reference TRBV5-8 and TRBJ1-1 proteins supply the regions before and after the CDR3; the full variable domain is: EAGVTQSPTHLIKTRGQQATLRCSPISGHTSVYWYQQALGLGLQFLLWYDEGEERNRGNFPPRFSGRQFPNYSSELNVNALELEDSALYLCASSLVGRTGYTEAFFGQGTRLTVV.